Listed here is a single T cell receptor (beta chain). The antigen is not known. Trimming stripped 2 bases from V and 5 bases from J, with 22 bases between. The CDR3 consists of 17 residues. Germline CDR1 and CDR2: SGHVS and FNYEAQ. This sample stems from a study of cytomegalovirus exposure and HLA in healthy donors. Points from the study as a whole: In a later analysis, TCR beta V- and J-gene trimming showed a link to a missense DCLRE1C variant.

Primers included in the PCR were 60 Vbeta and 13 Jbeta primers. Assay: immunoSEQ multiplex PCR; the TCRdb copy retains only in-frame clones and omits some. This table holds about 160,000 clones, approximately 80% found once. The clonotype originates from a male donor in good health and CMV-seronegative. Sequenced input: PBMCs. This chain connects TRBV7-6 to TRBJ2-7; a possible D gene is TRBD2 (6 bases). The CDR3 DNA reads TGTGCCAGCAGCTTAATGAGGGGTGGGCTAGCGAGCGACGAGCAGTACTTC. As protein: CASSLMRGGLASDEQYF. Based on the CDR3 plus reference TRBV7-6 and TRBJ2-7, the full variable domain is GAGVSQSPRYKVTKRGQDVALRCDPISGHVSLYWYRQALGQGPEFLTYFNYEAQQDKSGLPNDRFSAERPEGSISTLTIQRTEQRDSAMYRCASSLMRGGLASDEQYFGPGTRLTVT.